Shown below are 14 T cell receptor beta chains from a single sample sequenced in a study of T cell repertoires in cytomegalovirus infection (dated by TCRdb to between 2019 and 2020). These receptors have no identified antigens. Sequencing used an Illumina HiSeq 1500. TCRdb itself trimmed the public reads at Q25 with fastp, ran MiXCR and retained productive beta chains. Entries are consolidated by CDR3 protein sequence, retaining the most common genes and DNA. The sample has 200,000 or so distinct CDR3 sequences on record, 35% to 40% of them singletons. Together, the top ten hold 59% of the sample. Interpreted using the paper, the treatment or condition label stands for: in vitro stimulation with specific CMV peptide epitopes to enrich CMV-specific T cells. Source: CD8+ T cells from cultured PBMCs, taken from culture after CMV antigen stimulation. These receptors were obtained from a human donor in good health (CMV status not recorded). Some clones in this sample may be carry-over from other donors' samples.

The chain combines TRBV27 with TRBJ1-4, with D perhaps TRBD1 (6 bases). CDR1 and CDR2 (germline): MNHEY, SMNVEV (reference sequence). Trimming shortened V by 4 bases and J by 4 bases, and 10 bases separated the two germline ends. The CDR3 totals 14 residues. The CDR3 reads CASSSGQLNEKLFF. CDR3 bases: TGTGCCAGCAGTTCCGGACAGCTTAATGAAAAACTGTTTTTT.

V and J are TRBV10-3 and TRBJ2-7, with D perhaps given as TRBD1 or TRBD2 (5 bases each). V was clipped by 5 bases and J by 2 bases, with 13 bases between them. The germline gives CDR1 ENHRY, CDR2 SYGVKD. The CDR3 loop spans 14 amino acids. CDR3 in amino acids: CAISSRDLAYEQYF. CDR3 DNA: TGTGCCATCAGTTCTCGGGACCTCGCCTACGAGCAGTACTTC.

This clonotype occurred a few times. The chain recombines TRBV29-1 with TRBJ2-3; 8 bases map to TRBD1. Germline loops: CDR1 SQVTM, CDR2 ANQGSEA. V was pared by 3 bases and J by 6 bases, with 2 bases of the junction left unmatched. The CDR3 runs 12 residues. The CDR3 loop is CSVEGTGDTQYF. In nucleotides, the CDR3 is TGCAGCGTTGAGGGGACAGGCGATACGCAGTATTTT.

For this clonotype: The germline gene is not matched at one end of the junction; a read error may be the cause. The chain carries TRBV4-1 and TRBJ2-5, with D maybe TRBD1 (6 bases). Germline CDR1 reads MGHRA; CDR2 reads YSYEKL. This CDR3 contains 15 residues. CDR3 bases: TGTGCCAGCAGCCGTCCGGGACACAACCAAGAGACCCAGTACTTC. It translates to CASSRPGHNQETQYF.

This clonotype was seen a handful of times. V and J are TRBV27 and TRBJ1-3, with D uncertain. CDR1 is MNHEY and CDR2 is SMNVEV in the germline V gene (reference sequence). The CDR3 is made up of 14 amino acids. V was pared by 5 bases and J by 0 bases, with 8 bases between. CDR3 protein: CASSQTYSGNTIYF. The CDR3 DNA reads TGTGCCAGCAGTCAGACATACTCTGGAAACACCATATATTTT.

This rearrangement joins TRBV5-1 to TRBJ2-1, with 11 positions matching TRBD2. Unmatched junction bases numbered 8, after V lost 4 bases and J lost 2 bases. Per germline, CDR1 SGHRS and CDR2 YFSETQ. This CDR3 is built from 17 residues. The CDR3 DNA follows: TGCGCCAGCAGCACTGGACTAGCGGGCCCCCCCTACAATGAGCAGTTCTTC. Translation: CASSTGLAGPPYNEQFF.

This chain connects TRBV28 to TRBJ1-5; D unresolved. The CDR3 is 16 amino acids. Trimming removed 7 bases from V and 2 bases from J, with 18 bases in between. Germline loops: CDR1 MDHEN, CDR2 SYDVKM. CDR3 nucleotide sequence: TGTGCCAGCACCCTCCTCCCGGTTACCGGCAATCAGCCCCAGCATTTT. Protein product: CASTLLPVTGNQPQHF. The whole variable domain, remainder taken from reference TRBV28 and TRBJ1-5, is DVKVTQSSRYLVKRTGEKVFLECVQDMDHENMFWYRQDPGLGLRLIYFSYDVKMKEKGDIPEGYSVSREKKERFSLILESASTNQTSMYLCASTLLPVTGNQPQHFGDGTRLSIL.

The chain links TRBV7-9 to TRBJ2-2; D possibly corresponds to TRBD1 (6 bases). V dropped 5 bases and J dropped 7 bases, with 23 bases sitting between them. CDR1 SEHNR and CDR2 FQNEAQ come from the germline V gene (reference sequence). The CDR3 has 17 residues. CDR3 nucleotides: TGTGCCAGCAGCGTCAGAGGAGGTCAGGGGATAAGCGGGGAGCTGTTTTTT. This translates into CASSVRGGQGISGELFF.

The chain links TRBV7-3 to TRBJ1-1; TRBD1 agrees at 12 bases. The CDR3 is 14 amino acids. The germline gives CDR1 SGHTA, CDR2 FQGTGA. Unmatched junction bases numbered 3, after V lost 3 bases and J lost 7 bases. The chain's CDR3 is CASSLGQGANEAFF. DNA for the CDR3: TGTGCCAGCAGCTTGGGACAGGGGGCGAATGAAGCTTTCTTT.

There are a few counts of this clonotype. The CDR3 spells CASSLGTSGDTDTQYF. CDR3 in DNA: TGTGCCAGCAGCCTCGGGACTAGCGGGGATACAGATACGCAGTATTTT. The rearrangement links TRBV7-9 to TRBJ2-3; TRBD2 agrees at 13 bases. The CDR3 spans 16 residues. Germline V gene lookup returns CDR1 SEHNR and CDR2 FQNEAQ (reference sequence). V dropped 5 bases and J dropped 3; count of bases not matched to a gene: 5.

This sequence joins TRBV23-1 and TRBJ2-2; D possibly corresponds to TRBD2 (6 bases). TRBV23-1 is labeled an ORF, and its function is uncertain. The germline V and J ends were trimmed by 11 bases and 3 bases, with 22 bases remaining between them. The CDR3 has 16 residues. CDR3 amino acids: CAWRGRGNAYTGELFF. The CDR3 region has the DNA TGCGCCTGGCGGGGCCGGGGGAATGCGTACACCGGGGAGCTGTTTTTT.

J is TRBJ1-1 and V is TRBV7-2, with a weak D call TRBD1 (5 bases). There are 15 residues in the CDR3. CDR1 is SGHTA and CDR2 is FQGNSA in the germline V gene. V was pared by 2 bases and J by 1 base, with 11 bases between. Here the CDR3 reads CASSLRSGTNTEAFF. For the CDR3, the DNA is TGTGCCAGCAGCTTAAGGTCAGGGACGAACACTGAAGCTTTCTTT.

The sample holds a few counts of this clonotype. This chain connects TRBV5-5 to TRBJ1-5; TRBD1 might be the D (5 bases). The CDR3 loop spans 14 amino acids. Germline loops: CDR1 SGHKS, CDR2 YYEKEE (reference sequence). Trimming took 0 bases from V and 6 from J, leaving 10 bases between them. The DNA of the CDR3 is TGTGCCAGCAGCTTGGTCCAGGGCGGTCAGCCCCAGCATTTT. Amino acid sequence: CASSLVQGGQPQHF.

The sample holds a few counts of this clonotype. The V and J genes are TRBV11-3 and TRBJ1-1; possible D gene TRBD1, 5 bases. The CDR3 is made up of 15 amino acids. V lost 1 base and J 2 bases, leaving 11 bases between the germline ends. Per the germline V gene, CDR1 is SGHNT and CDR2 is YENEEA. The CDR3 sequence: CASSLAYGTNTEAFF. For the CDR3, the DNA is TGTGCCAGCAGCTTAGCTTACGGGACCAACACTGAAGCTTTCTTT.